This T cell receptor (beta chain) was profiled in a study of cytomegalovirus exposure and HLA in healthy donors. Study information: Clustering assigned around 77% of the approximately 390 genotyped donors to the Caucasian-associated ancestry cluster.

The study ran its PCR with 60 Vbeta and 13 Jbeta primers. Method: immunoSEQ multiplex PCR; TCRdb's copy keeps in-frame clones and lacks some. The sample has under 200,000 clones; roughly 75% are singletons. The CDR3 totals 13 residues. The germline CDR1 and CDR2 sequences are SQVTM and ANQGSEA. Points on this clone: Its ends do not fully match the called genes, so a read error is possible.

This receptor was taken from a male donor in good health and CMV-seronegative. The rearrangement links TRBV29-1 to TRBJ2-3; D is perhaps TRBD2 (5 bases). The sequencing input was PBMCs. The CDR3 here is CSARPGGADMQYF. The CDR3 region has the DNA TGCAGCGCCCGGCCAGGAGGTGCAGATATGCAGTATTTT.